This T cell receptor (beta chain) was identified during a study of early T cells in non-severe SARS-CoV-2 infection. The wider study: Sequencing was performed on bulk RNA from unsorted whole blood, leaving chains unpaired.

This clonotype was picked up many times. Its antigen is currently unknown. Study outcomes and limitations: Anti-spike CD8 responses were favored in VDJdb matching, and private and CD4 specificities were missed.

The CDR3 length is 15 residues. V was clipped by 0 bases and J by 6 bases, with 9 bases between them. Looked up from germline, CDR1 is MNHEY and CDR2 is SVGAGI. Individual cDNA molecules carried attached unique molecular identifiers. Using its own MiXCR run on the 5' RACE reads, TCRdb lists one record per CDR3 protein. The sample holds fewer than 60,000 distinct CDR3 sequences; around 10% are singletons and the top ten take around 5.3%. The specimen was whole blood, collected at baseline. This sequence originates from an adult who was a healthcare worker with PCR-confirmed SARS-CoV-2 infection or an uninfected control (not recorded which). The gene calls are TRBV6-5 and TRBJ1-6; D is unclear. The CDR3 protein is CASSYSTVGNSPLHF. CDR3 nucleotides: TGTGCCAGCAGTTACTCAACTGTGGGTAATTCACCCCTCCACTTT.